This entry concerns a single TCR beta chain. The antigen is not known. The assay was immunoSEQ multiplex PCR, and TCRdb's table has in-frame clones only and misses some. The sample lists 80,000 to 100,000 clones, approximately 83% occurring once. These data originate in a study of T cell responses to AZD1222 COVID-19 vaccine. Study results and caveats: Clonal diversity was possibly underestimated, and white British individuals and females predominated among donors. Sampling captured repertoires only after the peak T cell response.

This CDR3 contains 13 residues. Trimming left V 2 bases short and J 6 bases short, with 10 bases between. The germline CDR1 and CDR2 sequences are LNHDA and SQIVND (reference sequence). The sequenced sample was peripheral blood, obtained 28 days after the second AZD1222 dose. This rearrangement joins TRBV19 to TRBJ1-1, with a tentative D call TRBD1 (6 bases). The TCR sequence derives from an adult who received the AZD1222 COVID-19 vaccine. CDR3 amino acids: CASSIWGAAEAFF. CDR3 nucleotides: TGTGCCAGTAGTATATGGGGGGCAGCTGAAGCTTTCTTT.